This TCR beta chain is drawn from a study of shared clonotypes between healthy human individuals. Deep-level running was used for the assay. The protocol was immunoSEQ multiplex PCR, while the TCRdb copy is restricted to in-frame clones and leaves out a portion. The sample records about 300,000 clones, approximately 74% being singletons. Germline V gene data show CDR1 as SEHNR and CDR2 as FQNEAQ (reference sequence). This CDR3 contains 16 residues. Trimming removed 5 bases from V and 2 bases from J, with 16 bases in between. The receptor's source is a man aged 25-45 years in good health. The chain joins TRBV7-9 to TRBJ2-1, with D possibly being TRBD1 or TRBD2 (6 bases each). What was sequenced was memory CD4+ T cells sorted from blood. The sample's subset: CD45RA-negative fraction. Here the CDR3 reads CASSPRGLAAYNEQFF. The CDR3 DNA reads TGTGCCAGCAGCCCCCGGGGGCTAGCTGCCTACAATGAGCAGTTCTTC.